The present entry profiles one T cell receptor beta chain with its context. This clone was observed once. No cognate antigen has been identified for it. No qualities accompany the bases; no much larger clone lies one base away. This sample was taken from a study of OX40 agonist ivuxolimab in advanced cancers. Broadly, across the study: Ivuxolimab was a fully human IgG2 agonistic monoclonal antibody targeting the costimulatory receptor OX40 (CD134). Intravenous ivuxolimab was administered to patients every 2 weeks at six dose levels: 0.01, 0.1, 0.3, 1.5, 3 and 10 mg/kg. Among the approximately 50 dose-escalation patients, roughly 20 had hepatocellular carcinoma, approximately 15 melanoma, 9 renal cell carcinoma and 9 head and neck cancer. The dose-escalation cohort was around 83% male with a mean age of 60 years, ranging from roughly 20 to 85. Patients were allowed to have had prior anti-PD-1, anti-PD-L1 or anti-CTLA-4 therapy, and roughly two fifths of the dose-escalation patients had been treated with checkpoint inhibitors. Partial responses occurred in three dose-escalation patients: two with cutaneous melanoma and one with hepatocellular carcinoma. Peripheral TCRbeta sequencing aimed to test whether ivuxolimab altered TCR sequence diversity and caused clonal T-cell expansion. The paper reports the monotherapy dose-escalation portion (N ≈ 52 patients) of the phase I ivuxolimab trial. General conclusions and limits of the study: The antigen specificity of the peripheral T cells that underwent clonal expansion was not determined. Low levels of normalized T-cell clonal expansion were also seen in some nonresponding patients. After ivuxolimab, more expanded clones were found on average in CD8+ T cells than in CD4+ T cells. At doses of 0.1 to 3.0 mg/kg, clonal expansion of both CD4+ and CD8+ blood T cells was observed from baseline to week 6. In the 0.1-3.0 mg/kg groups, partial responders were among the patients with the lowest normalized peripheral clonal expansion, particularly in CD8+ T cells.

Patients with a history of autoimmune disease or receiving systemic immunosuppression were excluded from the trial. Peripheral blood for TCR sequencing was collected from all dose cohorts at baseline, on cycle 4 day 1, and on cycle 7 day 1. The samples were taken from a phase I, first-in-human, multicenter, open-label dose-escalation trial of ivuxolimab. The trial enrolled adults with locally advanced or metastatic head and neck squamous cell, hepatocellular, melanoma or renal cell carcinoma. Before TCR sequencing, CD4+ T cells and CD8+ T cells were sorted from peripheral blood as separate populations. Relative to germline, V is 0 bases shorter and J is 4 bases shorter, with 9 bases between their ends. The germline V gene supplies CDR1 SGHAT and CDR2 FQNNGV. From the cysteine up to the phenylalanine, the CDR3 has a length of 14 residues. The CDR3 DNA has 42 bases and is translated from base 1. For sequencing of the TCRbeta CDR3 region, genomic DNA was extracted from the sorted cells. The immunoSEQ Assay was used for sequencing of TCRbeta CDR3 regions. This is the immuneACCESS table as TCRdb keeps it, with only in-frame sequences that have V and J called. A part of the clones is gone; compared with another copy, unresolved V genes explain less than half, and the rest is unexplained. This sample comprises about 35,000 clones, roughly 84% of them detected only once. The top ten constitute 1.5% to 2% of the sample.

The TCR sequence derives from an adult with an advanced solid tumor such as melanoma, head and neck, liver or kidney cancer. The sequence links TRBV11-2 to TRBJ2-5, with TRBD2 as a weak D call on 6 bases. Here the sequenced sample was CD4+ or CD8+ T cells sorted from blood, taken in a trial of the OX40 agonist ivuxolimab. Here the CDR3 is given as CASSLDSAGETQYF. The nucleotide sequence is given as TGTGCCAGCAGCTTAGACTCAGCGGGAGAGACCCAGTACTTC. Reference TRBV11-2 and TRBJ2-5 proteins supply the regions before and after the CDR3; the full variable domain is: EAGVAQSPRYKIIEKRQSVAFWCNPISGHATLYWYQQILGQGPKLLIQFQNNGVVDDSQLPKDRFSAERLKGVDSTLKIQPAKLEDSAVYLCASSLDSAGETQYFGPGTRLLVL.